This T cell receptor beta chain emerged from a study of neurological immune-mediated disorders. This clonotype has at least ten counts. V was trimmed by 2 bases and J by 6 bases, leaving 17 bases between them. The CDR3 runs to 15 residues. Germline assignment: CDR1 DFQATT and CDR2 SNEGSKA (reference sequence). The method for making cDNA was 5'RACE, and it used 10-nucleotide random UMIs. In every sequencing run, more than 170 million TCR-beta sequences were generated from 15-18 subjects. TCRdb reprocessed the 5' RACE reads with MiXCR, giving one entry per CDR3 protein. The sample holds about 36,000 distinct CDR3 sequences; 10% are singletons and the top ten take under 8.5%.

The chain uses TRBV20-1 and TRBJ2-4; D is possibly TRBD2 (6 bases). Material for sequencing was PBMCs. The origin of this receptor is a woman aged 30 to 39 with HTLV-1-associated myelopathy (HAM/TSP). The CDR3, as DNA: TGCAGTGCTAGACAGGAGGGCGGCCGGGGAAACATTCAGTACTTC. This codes for CSARQEGGRGNIQYF.